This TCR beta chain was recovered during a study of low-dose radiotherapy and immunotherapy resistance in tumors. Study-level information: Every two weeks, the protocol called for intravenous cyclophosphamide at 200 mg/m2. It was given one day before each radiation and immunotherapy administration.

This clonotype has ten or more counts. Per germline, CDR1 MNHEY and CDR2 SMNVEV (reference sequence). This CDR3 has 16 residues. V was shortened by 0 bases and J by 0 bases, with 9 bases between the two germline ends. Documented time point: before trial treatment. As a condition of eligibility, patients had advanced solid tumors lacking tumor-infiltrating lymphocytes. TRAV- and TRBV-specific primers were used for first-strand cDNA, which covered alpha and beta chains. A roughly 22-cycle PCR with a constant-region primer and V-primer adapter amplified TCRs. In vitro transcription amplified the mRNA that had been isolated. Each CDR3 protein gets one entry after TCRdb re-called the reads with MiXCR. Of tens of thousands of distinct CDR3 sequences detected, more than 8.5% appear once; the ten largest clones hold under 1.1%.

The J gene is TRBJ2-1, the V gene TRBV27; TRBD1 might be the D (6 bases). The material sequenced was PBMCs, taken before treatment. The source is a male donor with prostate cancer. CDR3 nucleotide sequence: TGTGCCAGCAGTTTATCTGGGACAAGCTCCTACAATGAGCAGTTCTTC. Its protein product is CASSLSGTSSYNEQFF.